One T cell receptor beta chain is described in this entry. Its antigen remains unknown. V lost 4 bases to trimming and J lost 2 bases; unmatched junction nucleotides: 7. This CDR3 is built from 15 residues. Germline V gene sequence: CDR1 SGHTS, CDR2 YDEGEE. TCRdb re-derived calls from the 5' RACE reads in MiXCR, one entry per CDR3 protein. The top ten clones hold about 0.91% of a sample with 500,000 to 550,000 distinct CDR3 sequences, roughly a fifth of them seen once. This sample stems from a study of identical twins. Study-wide findings and caveats: Recombination models fit unrelated individuals' TCR alpha sharing but underestimated twins'.

In addition, the sample was reused for a study of T cells expressing NK-cell markers. That investigation notes: The CD3+CD56-NKG2C+ fraction of several donors was likewise dominated by these clonotypes.

The TCR sequence derives from a woman under 30 in good health. The sequencing sample was made of CD4+ T cells sorted from blood. The V gene is TRBV5-8, the J gene TRBJ2-3; 7 bases line up with TRBD2. The CDR3 sequence: CASSPGGRNTDTQYF. DNA of the CDR3: TGTGCCAGCAGCCCGGGGGGACGGAACACAGATACGCAGTATTTT.